What follows are 8 T cell receptor beta chains derived from one specimen sequenced in a study of T cell responses to AZD1222 COVID-19 vaccine. Clones were read by immunoSEQ multiplex PCR, and TCRdb kept only the in-frame ones, dropping some. The sample lists about 85,000 clones; 80% to 90% were seen once. This specimen consisted of peripheral blood, obtained on day 0 of AZD1222 vaccination. The receptors originated from an adult in good health.

This sequence joins TRBV19 and TRBJ1-1, with D unclear. The CDR3 runs to 14 residues. V was trimmed by 4 bases and J by 6 bases, leaving 15 bases between them. Germline values: CDR1 LNHDA, CDR2 SQIVND (reference sequence). CDR3 sequence reads: CASSRGEGRAEAFF. The CDR3 DNA is TGTGCCAGTAGTAGGGGAGAGGGTAGGGCTGAAGCTTTCTTT.

This rearrangement joins TRBV11-1 to TRBJ2-7; D is perhaps TRBD1 (7 bases). CDR1 SGHAT and CDR2 FQDESV come from the germline V gene (reference sequence). The CDR3 runs 14 residues. Trimming left V 5 bases short and J 4 bases short, with 15 bases between. This CDR3 reads CASSGRRGVYEQYF. As DNA, the CDR3 is TGTGCCAGCAGCGGTCGCAGGGGGGTGTACGAGCAGTACTTC.

This clone came up once. The chain uses TRBV4-1 and TRBJ1-2; D unclear. CDR3 length equals 17 residues. In germline, CDR1 is MGHRA, CDR2 YSYEKL. Trimming removed 1 base at V and 8 bases at J, with 23 bases between. CDR3 nucleotides: TGCGCCAGCAGCCAAGGCGGTAGCGGCCCCGTCCTTGGGGGCTACACCTTC. Its protein product is CASSQGGSGPVLGGYTF.

The chain links TRBV4-2 to TRBJ1-1; TRBD1 is a possible D gene (5 bases). Trimming shortened V by 4 bases and J by 0 bases, and 18 bases separated the two germline ends. The germline V gene encodes CDR1 LGHNA and CDR2 YNFKEQ. This CDR3 is 17 amino acids long. The CDR3 DNA reads as TGTGCCAGCAGCCGTCAAATCGACAGTCTCATGAACACTGAAGCTTTCTTT. Translation gives CASSRQIDSLMNTEAFF.

The table lists this clone with a count of one. The V and J genes are TRBV5-1 and TRBJ2-6; 10 bases align to TRBD1. V shed 4 bases and J 2 bases; nucleotides not matched to a gene: 6. This CDR3 region has 17 residues. Germline CDR1 and CDR2: SGHRS and YFSETQ. The DNA for the CDR3 is TGCGCCAGCAGCCCGGGACAGGGGACGGCTGGGGCCAACGTCCTGACTTTC. Translation: CASSPGQGTAGANVLTF.

This clone was detected only a few times. The rearrangement links TRBV6-2 or TRBV6-3 to TRBJ1-2; no clear D gene. V lost 2 bases, J lost 4 bases, and 11 bases lay in between. Germline CDR1 and CDR2: MNHEY and SVGEGT. This CDR3 region has 14 residues. CDR3 protein: CASSYPFAVYGYTF. CDR3 nucleotides: TGTGCCAGCAGTTACCCTTTCGCGGTCTATGGCTACACCTTC.

CDR3 sequence reads: CASSARQGGGELFF. The CDR3 nucleotides read TGTGCCAGCAGTGCTCGACAGGGAGGTGGGGAGCTGTTTTTT. The chain joins TRBV6-4 to TRBJ2-2; tentatively, D is TRBD1 (7 bases). CDR3 length: 14 residues. The germline CDR1 and CDR2 sequences are MRHNA and SNTAGT. V gave up 4 bases and J gave up 8 bases, with 14 bases separating them.

The J gene is TRBJ1-1, the V gene TRBV11-2; weak D call: TRBD1 (5 bases). Germline CDR1 and CDR2: SGHAT and FQNNGV. This CDR3 has 14 amino acids. The V end lost 5 bases, the J end lost 4 bases, and 14 bases lay between the germline ends. CDR3 residues: CASSPRDGFTEAFF. The CDR3 nucleotides read TGTGCCAGCAGCCCCCGGGACGGGTTCACTGAAGCTTTCTTT.